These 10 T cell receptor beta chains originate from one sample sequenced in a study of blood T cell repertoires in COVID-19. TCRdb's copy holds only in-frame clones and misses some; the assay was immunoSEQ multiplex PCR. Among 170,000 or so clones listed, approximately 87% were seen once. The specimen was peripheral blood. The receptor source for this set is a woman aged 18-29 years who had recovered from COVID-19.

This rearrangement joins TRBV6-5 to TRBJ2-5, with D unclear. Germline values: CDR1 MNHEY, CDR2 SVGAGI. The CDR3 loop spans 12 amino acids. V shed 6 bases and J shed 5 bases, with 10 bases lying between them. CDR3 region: CASSKDWETQYF. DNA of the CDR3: TGTGCCAGCAGCAAAGACTGGGAGACCCAGTACTTC.

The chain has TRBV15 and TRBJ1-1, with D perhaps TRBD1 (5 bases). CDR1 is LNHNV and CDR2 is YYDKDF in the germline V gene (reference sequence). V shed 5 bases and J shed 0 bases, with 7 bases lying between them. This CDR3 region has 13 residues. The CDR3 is CATSGHLNTEAFF. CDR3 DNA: TGTGCCACCAGCGGACATTTGAACACTGAAGCTTTCTTT.

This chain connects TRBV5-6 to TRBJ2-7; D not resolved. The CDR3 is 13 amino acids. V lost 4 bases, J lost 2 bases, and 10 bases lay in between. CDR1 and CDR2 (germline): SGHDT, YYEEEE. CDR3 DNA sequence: TGTGCCAGCAGCACCGACACCACCTACGAGCAGTACGTC. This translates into CASSTDTTYEQYV.

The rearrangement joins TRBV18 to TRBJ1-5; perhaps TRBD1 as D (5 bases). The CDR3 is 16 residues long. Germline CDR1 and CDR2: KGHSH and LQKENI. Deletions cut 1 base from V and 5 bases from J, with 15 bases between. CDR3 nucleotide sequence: TGTGCCAGCTCACCACTTGCAGGGCCTTACGATCAGCCCCAGCATTTT. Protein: CASSPLAGPYDQPQHF.

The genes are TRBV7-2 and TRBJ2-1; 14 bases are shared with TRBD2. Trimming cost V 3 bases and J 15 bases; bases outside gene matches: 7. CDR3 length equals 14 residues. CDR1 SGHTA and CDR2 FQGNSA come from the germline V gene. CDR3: CASSLTSGRVRGFF. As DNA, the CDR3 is TGTGCCAGCAGCTTGACTAGCGGGAGGGTACGCGGGTTCTTC.

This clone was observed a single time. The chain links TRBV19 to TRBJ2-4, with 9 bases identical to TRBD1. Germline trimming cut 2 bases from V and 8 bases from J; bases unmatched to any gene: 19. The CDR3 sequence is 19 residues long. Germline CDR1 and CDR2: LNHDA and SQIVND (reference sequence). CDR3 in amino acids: CASSICLGGTGWIIDIQYF. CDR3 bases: TGTGCCAGTAGTATATGTCTCGGGGGGACAGGGTGGATTATTGACATTCAGTACTTC.

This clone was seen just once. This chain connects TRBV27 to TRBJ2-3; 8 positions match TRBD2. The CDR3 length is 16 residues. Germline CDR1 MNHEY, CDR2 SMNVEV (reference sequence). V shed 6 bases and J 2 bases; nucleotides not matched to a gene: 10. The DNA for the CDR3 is TGTGCCAGCAGCTCCCCTGGGCGGGGGGTCACAGATACGCAGTATTTT. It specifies CASSSPGRGVTDTQYF.

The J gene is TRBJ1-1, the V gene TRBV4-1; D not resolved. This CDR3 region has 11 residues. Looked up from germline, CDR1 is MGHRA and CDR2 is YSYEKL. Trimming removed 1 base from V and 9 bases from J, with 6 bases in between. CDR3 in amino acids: CASSQGTQAFF. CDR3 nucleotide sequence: TGCGCCAGCAGCCAAGGGACTCAAGCTTTCTTT.

In DNA form, the CDR3 reads TGTGCCAGCAGGCAAGTACAATTTAGCGGGGGGGCCGTGAAAAACATTCAGTACTTC. As protein: CASRQVQFSGGAVKNIQYF. The gene calls are TRBV5-4 and TRBJ2-4, with 11 bases identical to TRBD2. Trimming at V came to 5 bases and at J to 4 bases, leaving 17 bases not matched to a gene. Germline assignment: CDR1 SGHNT and CDR2 YYREEE (reference sequence). The CDR3 sequence is 19 residues long. Based on the CDR3 plus reference TRBV5-4 and TRBJ2-4, the full variable domain is ETGVTQSPTHLIKTRGQQVTLRCSSQSGHNTVSWYQQALGQGPQFIFQYYREEENGRGNFPPRFSGLQFPNYSSELNVNALELDDSALYLCASRQVQFSGGAVKNIQYFGAGTRLSVL.

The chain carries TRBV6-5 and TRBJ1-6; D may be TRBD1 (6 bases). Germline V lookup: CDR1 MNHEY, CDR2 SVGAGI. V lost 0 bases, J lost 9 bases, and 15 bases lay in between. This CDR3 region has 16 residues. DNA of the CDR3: TGTGCCAGCAGTTACTCCGCAGGGGCGGCGTTTTCACCCCTCCACTTT. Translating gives CASSYSAGAAFSPLHF.